One sample yielded the 29 T cell receptor beta chains listed below, sequenced in a study of read filtering for tumor transcriptome and immune sequencing. From approximately 430 ng of RNA, a library with molecular barcoded alpha/delta and beta/gamma adaptors was made. Via MiXCR, TCRdb re-called the reads, giving one row per CDR3 protein. This repertoire shows 100,000 to 150,000 distinct CDR3 sequences, over 10% found once; its top ten account for 8.4%. The sequenced sample was a population of CD138-negative cells sorted from bone marrow. Every receptor here comes from a donor at least 40 years old with multiple myeloma.

The CDR3 protein is CSARSGTSSWELFF. CDR3 bases: TGCAGTGCTAGAAGTGGGACTAGCAGTTGGGAGCTGTTTTTT. The rearrangement uses TRBV20-1 and TRBJ2-2; 9 bases map to TRBD2. The germline V gene has CDR1 DFQATT and CDR2 SNEGSKA (reference sequence). The CDR3 runs to 14 residues. After removal of 2 bases from V and 9 bases from J, the junction contained 7 bases not matched to a gene.

Details on this clonotype: One end of the junction does not line up with germline, which may come from a read error. The V gene is TRBV6-5, the J gene TRBJ1-1, with D hard to call. The CDR3 length is 15 residues. Germline loops: CDR1 MNHEY, CDR2 SVGAGI. CDR3 nucleotides: TGTACCAGCAGTAGAAACAGAGATCGGAACACAGAAGCTTTCTTT. It encodes CTSSRNRDRNTEAFF.

In its sample, this clonotype was seen many times. CDR3 bases: TGTGCCAGCAGCTCCCTAGCGGGAGTAGGATTCACCGGGGAGCTGTTTTTT. It codes for CASSSLAGVGFTGELFF. The chain employs TRBV7-2 and TRBJ2-2, with 10 bases matching TRBD2. J gave up 4 bases and V 4 bases, and 9 bases lay outside the gene matches. This CDR3 spans 17 amino acids. The germline V gene has CDR1 SGHTA and CDR2 FQGNSA.

This clonotype was recorded many times. This chain joins TRBV7-9 and TRBJ2-7, with 11 bases identical to TRBD2. The CDR3 consists of 16 residues. Trimming cost V 5 bases and J 2 bases; bases outside gene matches: 8. The germline V gene has CDR1 SEHNR and CDR2 FQNEAQ (reference sequence). This chain's CDR3 is CASSHDTSGGPYEQYF. CDR3 DNA: TGTGCCAGCAGCCACGACACTAGCGGGGGCCCCTACGAGCAGTACTTC.

This clonotype was counted a few times. This CDR3 is CASSIGYRTQETQYF. The CDR3 bases are TGTGCCAGTAGTATAGGCTACAGGACCCAAGAGACCCAGTACTTC. This chain joins TRBV19 and TRBJ2-5, with D possibly matching TRBD1 (5 bases). The CDR3 is 15 residues long. The germline gives CDR1 LNHDA, CDR2 SQIVND (reference sequence). V was trimmed by 1 base and J by 1 base, leaving 10 bases between them.

This clonotype was recorded at least ten times. V is TRBV5-1 and J is TRBJ2-6; 8 positions agree with TRBD2. The CDR3 is 16 residues long. Germline CDR1 and CDR2: SGHRS and YFSETQ. With V trimmed by 3 bases and J by 0 bases, 2 bases remained unmatched. Written as DNA, the CDR3 is TGCGCCAGCAGCTGGACTAGCCTCTCTGGGGCCAACGTCCTGACTTTC. This translates into CASSWTSLSGANVLTF.

A remark on this clonotype: Just one base apart from a much larger clone, this may be a read error. V usage is TRBV20-1 and J usage is TRBJ2-1; the D gene is possibly TRBD2 (5 bases). Germline CDR1 is DFQATT and CDR2 is SNEGSKA (reference sequence). V was cut by 0 bases and J by 1 base, with 10 bases left in between. This CDR3 is built from 15 residues. The CDR3 bases are TGCAGTGCTAGAGATACGCGCGGGTCCTACAATGAGCAGTTCTTC. Translation gives CSARDTRGSYNEQFF.

There are a few counts of this clonotype. The V gene is TRBV20-1, the J gene TRBJ1-5, with D perhaps matching TRBD1 (6 bases). Germline V gene sequence: CDR1 DFQATT, CDR2 SNEGSKA (reference sequence). Trimming stripped 5 bases from V and 7 bases from J, with 12 bases between. This CDR3 comprises 12 residues. The DNA of the CDR3 is TGCAGTGCTGGAACAGGGAGACAGCCCCAGCATTTT. Translating it yields CSAGTGRQPQHF.

This clonotype appeared many times. The V gene is TRBV5-1, the J gene TRBJ1-1; D uncertain. This CDR3 comprises 13 residues. Germline V gives CDR1 SGHRS, CDR2 YFSETQ. V was cut by 5 bases and J by 0 bases, with 8 bases left in between. The CDR3 coding sequence is TGCGCCAGCAGTGGGGATATGAACACTGAAGCTTTCTTT. Amino acids: CASSGDMNTEAFF.

This clonotype was observed at least ten times. V gene TRBV30 combines with J gene TRBJ2-2; tentatively, D is TRBD1 (5 bases). Trimming left V 0 bases short and J 4 bases short, with 12 bases between. The CDR3 is 15 residues long. Germline V gene lookup returns CDR1 GTSNPN and CDR2 SVGIG (reference sequence). The CDR3 is CAWSVLGTGTGELFF. The DNA for the CDR3 is TGTGCCTGGAGTGTTCTAGGAACAGGCACCGGGGAGCTGTTTTTT.

This clonotype occurred many times. The gene calls are TRBV29-1 and TRBJ2-1; D tentatively reads TRBD1 or TRBD2 (5 bases each). The V end lost 5 bases, the J end lost 0 bases, and 14 bases lay between the germline ends. CDR3 length: 15 residues. Germline values: CDR1 SQVTM, CDR2 ANQGSEA. The DNA of the CDR3 is TGCAGCGTTCTTTTCCAGAGGGGCTCCTACAATGAGCAGTTCTTC. This gives the protein CSVLFQRGSYNEQFF.

Details on this clonotype: A single base separates this from a much larger clone, so it may be a read error. CDR3 amino acids: CASSSSGPQDTRYF. The CDR3 DNA reads as TGTGCCAGCAGCTCTTCCGGACCCCAAGATACGCGGTATTTT. The chain is built from TRBV7-2 and TRBJ2-3; unclear D gene. The CDR3 is made up of 14 amino acids. CDR1 SGHTA and CDR2 FQGNSA come from the germline V gene.

In this sample, this clonotype turned up many times. The rearrangement links TRBV27 to TRBJ1-1, with 7 bases identical to TRBD1. Germline assignment: CDR1 MNHEY and CDR2 SMNVEV (reference sequence). There are 14 residues in the CDR3. The J segment lost 4 bases and the V segment lost 6 bases, leaving 8 bases of the junction unmatched. The CDR3, as DNA: TGTGCCAGCAGGCCTCAGGACAGGATCACTGAAGCTTTCTTT. Protein sequence: CASRPQDRITEAFF.

This clonotype was recorded many times. The chain carries TRBV12-3 or TRBV12-4 and TRBJ1-5, with a tentative D call TRBD1 (5 bases). Trimming pared 6 bases from V and 2 bases from J, leaving 11 bases between. The CDR3 totals 14 residues. The CDR3 loop is CASRSGGGNQPQHF. CDR3 sequence (DNA): TGTGCCAGCAGATCCGGGGGTGGCAATCAGCCCCAGCATTTT.

This clonotype was counted many times. The rearrangement joins TRBV20-1 to TRBJ1-1, with D possibly being TRBD1 (5 bases). CDR1 is DFQATT, CDR2 SNEGSKA, per germline (reference sequence). V lost 1 base, J lost 4 bases, and 16 bases lay in between. The CDR3 consists of 15 residues. The CDR3: CSARGGRGGSTEAFF. DNA of the CDR3: TGCAGTGCTAGAGGGGGAAGGGGCGGTTCCACTGAAGCTTTCTTT.

This clonotype appeared many times. The rearrangement uses TRBV2 and TRBJ2-1; the D is unclear. The CDR3 totals 15 residues. Germline CDR1 reads SNHLY; CDR2 reads FYNNEI. The V end lost 8 bases, the J end lost 0 bases, and 14 bases lay between the germline ends. For the CDR3, the DNA is TGTGCCAGCCTTACCCAAATATTCTCCTACAATGAGCAGTTCTTC. Its protein product is CASLTQIFSYNEQFF.

This clonotype occurred many times. The chain carries TRBV30 and TRBJ2-7; 11 bases are shared with TRBD2. The germline V gene has CDR1 GTSNPN and CDR2 SVGIG (reference sequence). The V and J ends lost 4 bases and 2 bases, in that order; junction bases with no gene match: 7. The length of the CDR3 is 15 residues. CDR3 nucleotide sequence: TGTGCCTGGAATTCGCTAGCGGGAGGACCCTACGAGCAGTACTTC. Residues: CAWNSLAGGPYEQYF.

The rearrangement links TRBV7-9 to TRBJ1-1; tentative D call: TRBD1 (5 bases). From germline, CDR1 is SEHNR and CDR2 FQNEAQ (reference sequence). V lost 2 bases to trimming and J lost 1 base, with 14 bases between them. This CDR3 is built from 16 residues. The CDR3 bases are TGTGCCAGCAGCTTACCGCAGGGCGGGCCGAACACTGAAGCTTTCTTT. Translating it yields CASSLPQGGPNTEAFF.

This clonotype was detected once. Germline is not matched at one junction end, which may reflect a read error. This chain connects TRBV29-1 to TRBJ1-3; no clear D. Looked up from germline, CDR1 is SQVTM and CDR2 is ANQGSEA. The CDR3 is made up of 15 amino acids. CDR3 amino acids: CSVEDASLSGDTIYF. CDR3 nucleotide sequence: TGCAGCGTTGAAGATGCCAGTCTCTCTGGAGACACCATATATTTT.

This clonotype was recorded at least ten times. The gene calls are TRBV5-1 and TRBJ2-3; maybe TRBD2 (5 bases). This CDR3 is 19 amino acids long. V was shortened by 0 bases and J by 0 bases, with 20 bases between the two germline ends. From germline, CDR1 is SGHRS and CDR2 YFSETQ. CDR3 amino acids: CASSLGPVALAISTDTQYF. The CDR3 DNA is TGCGCCAGCAGCTTGGGACCTGTGGCGCTAGCCATAAGCACAGATACGCAGTATTTT.

This clonotype was counted ten times or more. The J gene is TRBJ2-5, the V gene TRBV29-1; 11 nucleotides line up with TRBD2. Germline values: CDR1 SQVTM, CDR2 ANQGSEA. The CDR3 contains 15 residues. V shed 7 bases and J 1 base; nucleotides not matched to a gene: 8. CDR3: CSAGGGLAAQETQYF. DNA of the CDR3: TGCAGCGCCGGCGGGGGACTAGCGGCCCAAGAGACCCAGTACTTC.

With regard to this clonotype: This sequence is one base from a far larger clone and is likely a read error. This chain connects TRBV6-5 to TRBJ1-1; D perhaps matches TRBD1 (5 bases). Germline lookup yields CDR1 MNHEY and CDR2 SVGAGI. Trimming removed 0 bases from V and 5 bases from J, with 13 bases in between. The CDR3 runs 15 residues. The CDR3 coding sequence is TGTGCCAGCAGTTACTCGGCGATGGGGGGAACTGAAGCTTTCTTT. Translation: CASSYSAMGGTEAFF.

The J gene is TRBJ2-5, the V gene TRBV12-5; 9 positions agree with TRBD2. CDR1 is LGHNT and CDR2 is FRNRAP in the germline V gene. CDR3 size: 18 residues. V shed 0 bases and J 2 bases; nucleotides not matched to a gene: 10. The CDR3 sequence is CASGLVASGTRLQETQYF. The CDR3 region has the DNA TGTGCTAGTGGTTTGGTGGCTAGCGGGACTCGACTTCAAGAGACCCAGTACTTC.

The rearrangement uses TRBV24-1 and TRBJ2-5; D not certain. The germline CDR1 and CDR2 sequences are KGHDR and SFDVKD. Trimming removed 0 bases at V and 3 bases at J, with 4 bases between. The CDR3 runs 13 residues. The CDR3 DNA is TGTGCCACCAGTGATTTGTGGGAAGAGACCCAGTACTTC. Residues: CATSDLWEETQYF.

This clonotype appeared many times. The chain links TRBV7-3 to TRBJ2-1, with D perhaps given as TRBD1 or TRBD2 (5 bases each). The length of the CDR3 is 16 residues. Per germline, CDR1 SGHTA and CDR2 FQGTGA. Trimming cost V 1 base and J 8 bases, with 18 bases left between them. As DNA, the CDR3 is TGTGCCAGCAGCTTAAAGGGGTCGGCGGGCTTCGATGAGCAGTTCTTC. Protein product: CASSLKGSAGFDEQFF. The whole variable domain, remainder taken from reference TRBV7-3 and TRBJ2-1, is GAGVSQTPSNKVTEKGKYVELRCDPISGHTALYWYRQSLGQGPEFLIYFQGTGAADDSGLPNDRFFAVRPEGSVSTLKIQRTERGDSAVYLCASSLKGSAGFDEQFFGPGTRLTVL.

This clonotype was observed at least ten times. The DNA of the CDR3 is TGTGCCAGCAGTAGGGAGGGCCGGACCCAGTACTTC. This sequence encodes CASSREGRTQYF. The chain has TRBV7-6 and TRBJ2-5; 7 bases match TRBD2. V lost 6 bases, J lost 7 bases, and 5 bases stayed unmatched. Looked up from germline, CDR1 is SGHVS and CDR2 is FNYEAQ. The CDR3 totals 12 residues.

This clonotype appeared many times. CDR3 in DNA: TGTGCCAGCAGCTGGACAGTGAACACTGAAGCTTTCTTT. This gives the protein CASSWTVNTEAFF. The gene calls are TRBV7-2 and TRBJ1-1; D possibly corresponds to TRBD1 (6 bases). V dropped 4 bases and J dropped 0 bases, with 6 bases sitting between them. Germline CDR1 and CDR2: SGHTA and FQGNSA. The CDR3 is 13 residues long.

This clonotype has a count of ten or more. The J gene is TRBJ2-3, the V gene TRBV18, with TRBD2 identical over 10 bases. This CDR3 spans 15 amino acids. The germline V gene has CDR1 KGHSH and CDR2 LQKENI. The ends lost 6 bases at V and 2 bases at J; junction bases unmatched: 5. CDR3: CASSLAGVYTDTQYF. For the CDR3, the DNA is TGTGCCAGCTCCCTAGCGGGAGTTTACACAGATACGCAGTATTTT.

This clonotype has a count of ten or more. This sequence joins TRBV6-5 and TRBJ1-2; no clear D. In germline, CDR1 is MNHEY, CDR2 SVGAGI. V lost 7 bases, J lost 5 bases, and 20 bases lay in between. CDR3 length: 15 residues. The CDR3: CASTISPGLLYGYTF. The CDR3 nucleotides read TGTGCCAGCACCATAAGCCCCGGACTGCTTTATGGCTACACCTTC.